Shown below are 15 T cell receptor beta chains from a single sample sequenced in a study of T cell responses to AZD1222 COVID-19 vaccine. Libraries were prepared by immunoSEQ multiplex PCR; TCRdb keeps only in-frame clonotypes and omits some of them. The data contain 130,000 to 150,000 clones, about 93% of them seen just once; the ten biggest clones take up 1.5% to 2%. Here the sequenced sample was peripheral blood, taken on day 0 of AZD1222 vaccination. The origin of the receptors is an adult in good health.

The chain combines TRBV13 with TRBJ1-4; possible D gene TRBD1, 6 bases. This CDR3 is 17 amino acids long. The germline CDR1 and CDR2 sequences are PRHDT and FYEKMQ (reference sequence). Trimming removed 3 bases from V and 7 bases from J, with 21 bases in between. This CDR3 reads CASSFLTSGARGEKLFF. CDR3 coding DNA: TGTGCCAGCAGCTTTCTCACGTCGGGGGCGAGGGGTGAAAAACTGTTTTTT.

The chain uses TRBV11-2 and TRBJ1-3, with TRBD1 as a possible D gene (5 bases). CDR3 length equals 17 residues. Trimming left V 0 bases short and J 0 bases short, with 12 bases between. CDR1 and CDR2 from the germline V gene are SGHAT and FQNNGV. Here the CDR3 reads CASSLDRGSNSGNTIYF. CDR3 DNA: TGTGCCAGCAGCTTAGATCGGGGCAGTAACTCTGGAAACACCATATATTTT.

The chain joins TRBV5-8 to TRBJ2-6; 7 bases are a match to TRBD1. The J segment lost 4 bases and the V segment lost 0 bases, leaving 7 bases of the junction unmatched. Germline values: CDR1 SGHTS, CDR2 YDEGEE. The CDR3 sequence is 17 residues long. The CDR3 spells CASSLASRGLGANVLTF. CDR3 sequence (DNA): TGTGCCAGCAGCTTGGCCAGCAGGGGGTTGGGGGCCAACGTCCTGACTTTC.

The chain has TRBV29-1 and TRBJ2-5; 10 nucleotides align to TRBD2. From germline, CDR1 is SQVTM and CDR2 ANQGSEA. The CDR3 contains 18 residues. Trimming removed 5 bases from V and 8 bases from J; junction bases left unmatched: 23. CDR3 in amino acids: CSVRAYWTSGSNKCTQYF. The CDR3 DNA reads TGCAGCGTTCGGGCTTATTGGACTAGCGGATCCAACAAGTGTACCCAGTACTTC.

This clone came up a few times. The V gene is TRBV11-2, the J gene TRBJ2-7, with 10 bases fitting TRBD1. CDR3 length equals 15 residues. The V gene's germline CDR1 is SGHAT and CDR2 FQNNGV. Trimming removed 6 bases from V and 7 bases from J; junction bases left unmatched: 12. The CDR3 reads CASRATGTGAGEQYF. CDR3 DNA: TGTGCCAGCAGGGCAACCGGGACAGGGGCGGGGGAGCAGTACTTC.

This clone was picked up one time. Here the CDR3 reads CASSPRLGTTSSYNEQFF. The DNA of the CDR3 is TGTGCCAGCTCACCGAGGTTGGGGACCACGAGCTCCTACAATGAGCAGTTCTTC. The chain couples TRBV18 to TRBJ2-1; D assignment may be TRBD1 or TRBD2 (5 bases each). Trimming took off 3 bases at V and 0 bases at J, with 18 bases between the two ends. Germline-derived CDR1 and CDR2 are KGHSH and LQKENI. This CDR3 contains 18 residues.

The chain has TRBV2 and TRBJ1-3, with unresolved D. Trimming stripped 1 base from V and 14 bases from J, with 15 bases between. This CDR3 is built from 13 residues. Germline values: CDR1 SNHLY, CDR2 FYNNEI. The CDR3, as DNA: TGTGCCAGCAGTGAAGAGGTCGGGGTCTTAGTATATTTT. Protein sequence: CASSEEVGVLVYF.

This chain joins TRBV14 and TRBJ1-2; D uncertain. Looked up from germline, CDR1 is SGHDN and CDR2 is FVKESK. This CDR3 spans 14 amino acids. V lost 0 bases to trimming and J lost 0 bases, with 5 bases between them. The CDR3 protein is CASSQDLANYGYTF. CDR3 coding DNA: TGTGCCAGCAGCCAAGATCTAGCTAACTATGGCTACACCTTC.

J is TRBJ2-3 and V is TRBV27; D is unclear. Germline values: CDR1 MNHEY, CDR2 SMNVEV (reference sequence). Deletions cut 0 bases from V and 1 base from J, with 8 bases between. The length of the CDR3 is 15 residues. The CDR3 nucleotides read TGTGCCAGCAGTTTATCGAAAACCGGCACAGATACGCAGTATTTT. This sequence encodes CASSLSKTGTDTQYF.

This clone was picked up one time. The CDR3 DNA follows: TGCAGCGTAGCACAGACTTTCGAGCAGTACTTC. Translated: CSVAQTFEQYF. V is TRBV29-1 and J is TRBJ2-7, with no clear D. The germline V and J ends were trimmed by 6 bases and 6 bases, with 12 bases remaining between them. Per the germline V gene, CDR1 is SQVTM and CDR2 is ANQGSEA. The CDR3 sequence is 11 residues long.

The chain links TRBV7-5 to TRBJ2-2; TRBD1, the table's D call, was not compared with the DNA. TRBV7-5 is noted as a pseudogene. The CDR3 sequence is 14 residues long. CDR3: CARSQRQGTGELFF. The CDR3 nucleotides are TGTGCCAGAAGCCAGAGACAGGGGACCGGGGAGCTGTTTTTT.

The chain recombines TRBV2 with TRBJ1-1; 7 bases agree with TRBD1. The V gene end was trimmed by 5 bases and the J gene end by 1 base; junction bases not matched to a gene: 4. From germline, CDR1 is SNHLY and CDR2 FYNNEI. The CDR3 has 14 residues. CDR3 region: CASSPRGKNTEAFF. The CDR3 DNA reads TGTGCCAGCAGTCCCAGGGGGAAGAACACTGAAGCTTTCTTT.

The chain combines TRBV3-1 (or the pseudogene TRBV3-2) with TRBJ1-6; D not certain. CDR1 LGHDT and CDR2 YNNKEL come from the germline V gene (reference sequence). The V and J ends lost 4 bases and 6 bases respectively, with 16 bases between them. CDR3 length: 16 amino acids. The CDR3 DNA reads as TGTGCCAGCAGCCCTCTAAGGATCAGCGGTAATTCACCCCTCCACTTT. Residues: CASSPLRISGNSPLHF.

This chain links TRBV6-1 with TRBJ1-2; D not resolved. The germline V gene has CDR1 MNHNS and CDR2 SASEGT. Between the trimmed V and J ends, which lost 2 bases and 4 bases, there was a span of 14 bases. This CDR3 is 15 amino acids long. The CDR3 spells CASSERIVLRYGYTF. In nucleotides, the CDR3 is TGTGCCAGCAGTGAACGGATCGTCCTTCGCTATGGCTACACCTTC.

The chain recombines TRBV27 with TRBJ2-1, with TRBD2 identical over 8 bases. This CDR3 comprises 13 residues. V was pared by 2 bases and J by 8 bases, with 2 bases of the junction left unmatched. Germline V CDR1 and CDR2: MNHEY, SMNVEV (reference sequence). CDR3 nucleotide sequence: TGTGCCAGCAGTTTAGGACTAGCCCATGAGCAGTTCTTC. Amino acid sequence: CASSLGLAHEQFF.